This T cell receptor beta chain is from a study of T cell clonality in common variable immunodeficiency (dated by TCRdb to the mid-2010s). The research as a whole found: Reportedly, TCRbeta sequences from CVID had fewer deletions and N-nucleotide insertions, and highly modified clones with 13 or more V deletions were absent from CVID. CVID subjects shared fewer TCRbeta clones with each other than healthy controls did (p < 0.0001). TCRbeta clonality was higher in CVID subjects than in healthy controls (t-test p = 0.018), and the increase was most characteristic of about a third of subjects. Differences among patients in the CVID cohort limited the correlations between repertoire features and clinical complications. According to the authors, figuring out what caused the increased clonality in CVID would require sequencing the repertoires of T cell subpopulations. Even though DNA input was the same, control samples had an average of about 80,000 unique sequences each, compared with roughly 30,000 in CVID samples.

For sequencing input, CVID and control samples contributed equivalent amounts of genomic DNA. For every sample, a 60 bp segment covering the rearranged TCRbeta CDR3 region was amplified and then sequenced. The immunoSEQ assay, a bias-corrected multiplex PCR with high-throughput sequencing, was employed for TCRbeta amplification. Regarding the original processing steps: Every unique nucleotide sequence was considered a clone and was annotated with V, D and J genes, copy number and frequency. Sequences were labeled productive if in frame, and non-productive if out of frame or containing stop codons. As previously described, Shannon's entropy was used to calculate clonality. Mean CDR3 Kyte-Doolittle hydropathy was derived from the predicted amino acid sequences of productive clones. Hierarchical clustering of scaled V gene usage was performed with the R hclust function using Manhattan distance and complete linkage. To assess clone sharing by CDR3 amino acid sequence, 12 repertoires per group were resampled over 100 rounds. The repertoires were searched for 70 published EBV-specific and some 240 published CMV-specific TCRbeta sequences. A couple of CVID samples yielding fewer than 10,000 sequences were excluded from analysis, leaving fewer than 50 CVID repertoires. The table was pulled from immuneACCESS by TCRdb, which kept in-frame rearrangements only. Such tables lose some clones; where checked, under half of the loss comes from unresolved V genes, and the rest has no known cause. V, J and clone size were drawn from that table, and D and trimming were deduced from the DNA. The sample features about 31,000 clones, and none is a singleton. 3.8% of the sample is in the top ten clones.

The CDR3 numbers 15 residues from cysteine through phenylalanine. The 36 bases shown cover part of the CDR3, and their frame starts at base 1. Germline trimming amounts to 2 bases on V and 8 bases on J, with 7 as the count of junction bases outside the gene matches. CDR1 SGHTA and CDR2 FQGNSA are derived from the germline V gene. Most of the CVID patients and most of the healthy controls were of Caucasian heritage. From each donor, roughly 5 to 9 ml of heparinized peripheral whole blood was collected. Genomic DNA from adults with common variable immune deficiency (CVID) and from healthy adult controls was used for sequencing of TCRbeta CDR3 repertoires. A total of some 22 healthy adult volunteers (approximately 12 female and 10 male; age range roughly 23 to 70 years, mean age about 32) were included in the control group. Diluted blood was subjected to density centrifugation over Hypaque 1077 or Ficoll-Paque for isolation of peripheral blood mononuclear cells. Unsorted mononuclear cells served as the source of genomic DNA, which was extracted either by Qiagen column purification or by a centrifugation-based method.

This clone was found many times. This clone's antigen is unknown. Coverage ceases 3 residues before the CDR3 finishes, and the germline J gene fills in the end. The receptor chain draws on TRBV7-2 and TRBJ2-1; TRBD2 fits 9 bases in the junction. The receptor's source is a person aged 18 to 75 in good health. Specimen: peripheral blood mononuclear cells. The sequenced part of the CDR3 DNA is TGTGCCAGCAGCTTATCCGCGGGGGGGCTGGATGAG. Its protein reads: CASSLSAGGLDE. The whole CDR3 protein is CASSLSAGGLDEQFF.